This T cell receptor (beta chain) derives from a study of cytomegalovirus exposure and HLA in healthy donors. Study-wide background: Of several hundred genotyped donors, roughly 76% grouped in the Caucasian-associated ancestry cluster.

The germline V and J ends were trimmed by 0 bases and 7 bases, with 17 bases remaining between them. CDR3 length equals 16 residues. Germline lookup yields CDR1 SGHRS and CDR2 YFSETQ. PCR was performed using 60 Vbeta and 13 Jbeta primers. Using immunoSEQ multiplex PCR, the repertoire was profiled, and TCRdb retains in-frame clones only, with some absent. This sample has more than 95,000 clones, with about 82% found just once. The rearrangement uses TRBV5-1 and TRBJ2-1, with a tentative D call TRBD1 (6 bases). The sequenced sample consisted of PBMCs. The TCR comes from a man in his fifties in good health and CMV-seronegative. The CDR3 here is CASSLGGGRGANEQFF. CDR3 bases: TGCGCCAGCAGCTTGGGAGGCGGCAGGGGAGCGAATGAGCAGTTCTTC.